Sequencing of this TCR beta chain was carried out in a study of T cell responses to AZD1222 COVID-19 vaccine. Across the whole study: Second-dose groups at about 4 or about 12 weeks were pooled. Broader study findings: Clonal diversity was possibly underestimated, and white British individuals and females predominated among donors. The number of AZD1222 recipients seropositive at baseline was only five or six. Scientists sampled the repertoires only once the peak T cell response had passed.

This clone was observed a handful of times. Its antigen is undetermined. This table comes from immunoSEQ multiplex PCR, and its TCRdb copy is limited to in-frame clones, with some not included. The table includes some 130,000 clones, roughly nine tenths detected once. With 8 bases clipped from V and 0 bases from J, the junction kept 8 bases outside the gene matches. This CDR3 has 16 residues. Per the germline V gene, CDR1 is MNHEY and CDR2 is SMNVEV (reference sequence). The rearrangement links TRBV27 to TRBJ2-7, with TRBD2 identical over 12 bases. This TCR was sampled from an adult in good health. The sequencing here drew on peripheral blood, taken on day 0 of AZD1222 vaccination. The CDR3 bases are TGTGCCAGCTTTTCCACTAGCGGGAGGAGCTCCTACGAGCAGTACTTC. It yields the protein CASFSTSGRSSYEQYF.